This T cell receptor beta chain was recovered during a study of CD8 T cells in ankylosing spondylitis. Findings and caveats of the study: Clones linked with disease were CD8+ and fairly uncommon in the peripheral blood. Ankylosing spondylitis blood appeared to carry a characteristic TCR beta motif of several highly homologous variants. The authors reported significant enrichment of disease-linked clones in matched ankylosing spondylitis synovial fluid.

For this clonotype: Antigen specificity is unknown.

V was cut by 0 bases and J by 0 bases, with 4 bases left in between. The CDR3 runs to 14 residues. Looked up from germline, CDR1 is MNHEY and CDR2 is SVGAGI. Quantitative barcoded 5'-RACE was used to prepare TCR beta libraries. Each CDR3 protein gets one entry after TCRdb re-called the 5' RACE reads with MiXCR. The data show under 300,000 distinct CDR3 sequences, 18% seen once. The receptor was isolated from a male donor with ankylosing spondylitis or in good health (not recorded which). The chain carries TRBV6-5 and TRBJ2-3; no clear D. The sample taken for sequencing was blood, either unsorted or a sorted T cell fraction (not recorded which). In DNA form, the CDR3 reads TGTGCCAGCAGTTACTCGGTTAGCACAGATACGCAGTATTTT. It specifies CASSYSVSTDTQYF.